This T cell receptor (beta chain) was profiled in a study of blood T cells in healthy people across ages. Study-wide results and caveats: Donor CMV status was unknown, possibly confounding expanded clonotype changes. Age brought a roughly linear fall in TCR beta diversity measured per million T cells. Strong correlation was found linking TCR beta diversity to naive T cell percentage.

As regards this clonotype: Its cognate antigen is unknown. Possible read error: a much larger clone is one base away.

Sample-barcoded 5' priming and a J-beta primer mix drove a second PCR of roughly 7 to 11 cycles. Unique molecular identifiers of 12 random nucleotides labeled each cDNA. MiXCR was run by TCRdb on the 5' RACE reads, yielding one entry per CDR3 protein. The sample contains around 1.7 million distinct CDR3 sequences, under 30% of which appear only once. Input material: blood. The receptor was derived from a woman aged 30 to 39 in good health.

The chain's CDR3 is CSTGVETQYF. CDR3 bases: TGCAGTACTGGGGTGGAGACCCAGTACTTC. The chain joins TRBV20-1 to TRBJ2-5; D remains ambiguous. Germline lookup yields CDR1 DFQATT and CDR2 SNEGSKA (reference sequence). V shed 8 bases and J shed 5 bases, with 9 bases lying between them. The CDR3 length is 10 residues.